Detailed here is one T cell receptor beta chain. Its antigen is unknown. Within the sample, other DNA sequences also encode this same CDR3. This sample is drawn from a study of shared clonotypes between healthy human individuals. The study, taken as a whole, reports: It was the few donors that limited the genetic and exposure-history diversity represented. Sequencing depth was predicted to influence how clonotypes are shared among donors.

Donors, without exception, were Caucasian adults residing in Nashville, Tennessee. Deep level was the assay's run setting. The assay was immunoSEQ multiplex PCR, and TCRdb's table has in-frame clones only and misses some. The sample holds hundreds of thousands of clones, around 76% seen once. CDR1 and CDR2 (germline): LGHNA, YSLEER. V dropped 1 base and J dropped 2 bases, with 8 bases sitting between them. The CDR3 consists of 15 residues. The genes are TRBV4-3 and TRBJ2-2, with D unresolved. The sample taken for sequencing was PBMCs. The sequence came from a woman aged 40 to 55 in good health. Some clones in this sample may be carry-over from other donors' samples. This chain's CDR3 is CASSQAGGNTGELFF. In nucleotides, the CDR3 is TGCGCCAGCAGCCAAGCCGGCGGAAACACCGGGGAGCTGTTTTTT.